Below, 30 T cell receptor beta chains from the same sample are listed, as sequenced in a study of human T cells and chemical hapten exposure. TCRdb reprocessed the RACE reads with MiXCR, giving one entry per CDR3 protein. In the table there are nearly 85,000 distinct CDR3 sequences, 9.5% to 13% of which are singletons. Stated time point: patch test 2, 6 weeks after DPC sensitization. Treatment defined: therapeutic diphenylcyclopropenone sensitization with weekly scalp DPC. Specimen: whole blood, collected in connection with sensitization to the hapten diphenylcyclopropenone (DPC). The receptors were gathered from a man between 18 and 29 years old with alopecia areata. Some clones in this sample may be carry-over from other donors' samples.

This sequence joins TRBV20-1 and TRBJ1-2; D unresolved. Germline assignment: CDR1 DFQATT and CDR2 SNEGSKA (reference sequence). The V end was cut by 6 bases, the J end by 3 bases, with 11 bases between. The CDR3 consists of 12 residues. The CDR3 DNA sequence: TGCAGTGCAAGGGCCCAGGACTATGGCTACACCTTC. Protein product: CSARAQDYGYTF.

This clonotype has ten or more counts. The rearrangement uses TRBV7-9 and TRBJ1-6; 8 bases map to TRBD1. J was trimmed by 5 bases and V by 2 bases; bases with no gene match: 8. Per germline, CDR1 SEHNR and CDR2 FQNEAQ (reference sequence). CDR3 length: 17 residues. The DNA for the CDR3 is TGTGCCAGCAGCTTAAGTCAGGGGGCAATCGATAATTCACCCCTCCACTTT. Amino acid sequence: CASSLSQGAIDNSPLHF.

With regard to this clonotype: A much more abundant neighbour one base away suggests this may be a read error. The chain couples TRBV7-8 to TRBJ2-3; TRBD1 matches at 7 bases. The germline CDR1 and CDR2 sequences are SGHVS and FQNEAQ. The CDR3 runs 14 residues. V lost 7 bases, J lost 4 bases, and 8 bases stayed unmatched. The CDR3 DNA reads TGTGCCAGCATCAGGGACAGACTTGCAGATACGCAGTATTTT. It yields the protein CASIRDRLADTQYF.

This clonotype was picked up many times. The chain links TRBV5-4 to TRBJ1-6, with a tentative D call TRBD1 (6 bases). The germline gives CDR1 SGHNT, CDR2 YYREEE (reference sequence). Trimming took 0 bases from V and 10 from J, leaving 14 bases between them. The CDR3 totals 15 residues. The CDR3: CASSLGTTGSSPLHF. The CDR3 nucleotides read TGTGCCAGCAGCTTGGGGACTACAGGGAGCTCACCCCTCCACTTT. Full variable domain (remainder filled in from reference TRBV5-4 and TRBJ1-6): ETGVTQSPTHLIKTRGQQVTLRCSSQSGHNTVSWYQQALGQGPQFIFQYYREEENGRGNFPPRFSGLQFPNYSSELNVNALELDDSALYLCASSLGTTGSSPLHFGNGTRLTVT.

The rearrangement joins TRBV12-3 or TRBV12-4 to TRBJ2-7; D is undetermined. V was shortened by 5 bases and J by 0 bases, with 8 bases between the two germline ends. This CDR3 has 13 amino acids. CDR3 nucleotide sequence: TGTGCCAGCAGTATAGGCCGCTCCTACGAGCAGTACGTC. This sequence encodes CASSIGRSYEQYV.

This clonotype was observed a few times. V usage is TRBV4-3 and J usage is TRBJ1-2, with unresolved D. The length of the CDR3 is 16 residues. Looked up from germline, CDR1 is LGHNA and CDR2 is YSLEER. Deletions cut 0 bases from V and 4 bases from J, with 15 bases between. The DNA for the CDR3 is TGCGCCAGCAGCCAAGATTCGGGTCTGGTGCCCTATGGCTACACCTTC. It codes for CASSQDSGLVPYGYTF.

This clonotype was seen at least ten times. The chain employs TRBV2 and TRBJ1-2; D gene uncertain. Between the trimmed V and J ends, which lost 1 base and 4 bases, there was a span of 10 bases. This CDR3 region has 14 residues. Germline values: CDR1 SNHLY, CDR2 FYNNEI. CDR3 region: CASSEEAESYGYTF. DNA for the CDR3: TGTGCCAGCAGTGAAGAGGCAGAGAGCTATGGCTACACCTTC.

Only a few counts were recorded for this clonotype. This chain links TRBV25-1 with TRBJ2-5, with TRBD1 matching 8 bases. In germline, CDR1 is MGHDK, CDR2 SYGVNS. The V segment lost 2 bases and the J segment 6 bases; nucleotides outside the gene matches: 5. CDR3 length: 14 residues. CDR3 DNA: TGTGCCAGCAGTGAACCCGGACAGGGAAAGACCCAGTACTTC. Protein sequence: CASSEPGQGKTQYF. The full variable domain, rest sourced from reference TRBV25-1 and TRBJ2-5, is EADIYQTPRYLVIGTGKKITLECSQTMGHDKMYWYQQDPGMELHLIHYSYGVNSTEKGDLSSESTVSRIRTEHFPLTLESARPSHTSQYLCASSEPGQGKTQYFGPGTRLLVL.

This clonotype was seen at least ten times. The genes are TRBV7-9 and TRBJ1-5; the match to TRBD1 covers 7 bases. J gave up 3 bases and V 1 base, and 6 bases lay outside the gene matches. The CDR3 sequence is 16 residues long. Per germline, CDR1 SEHNR and CDR2 FQNEAQ (reference sequence). The CDR3 here is CASSLDRGISNQPQHF. CDR3 sequence (DNA): TGTGCCAGCAGCTTAGACAGGGGCATATCCAATCAGCCCCAGCATTTT.

This clonotype was detected only a few times. The chain carries TRBV7-6 and TRBJ2-2; D is ambiguous. Trimming stripped 2 bases from V and 0 bases from J, with 7 bases between. The CDR3 runs to 15 residues. CDR1 and CDR2 (germline): SGHVS, FNYEAQ. CDR3 in amino acids: CASSLTVANTGELFF. Written as DNA, the CDR3 is TGTGCCAGCAGCTTAACGGTCGCGAACACCGGGGAGCTGTTTTTT.

This clonotype was counted at least ten times. The chain is built from TRBV19 and TRBJ1-6; no definite D call. This CDR3 is 15 amino acids long. Germline values: CDR1 LNHDA, CDR2 SQIVND (reference sequence). Trimming pared 6 bases from V and 0 bases from J, leaving 9 bases between. CDR3 loop: CASRTASSYNSPLHF. The CDR3 DNA is TGTGCCAGTAGAACAGCGAGCTCCTATAATTCACCCCTCCACTTT.

V and J are TRBV7-2 and TRBJ2-5; D might be TRBD1 (6 bases). This CDR3 is built from 14 residues. V was trimmed by 5 bases and J by 6 bases, leaving 16 bases between them. CDR1 and CDR2 from the germline V gene are SGHTA and FQGNSA. CDR3: CASSPQQGRQTQYF. CDR3 DNA sequence: TGTGCCAGCAGCCCGCAACAGGGTCGGCAGACCCAGTACTTC.

This clonotype was observed at least ten times. The gene calls are TRBV11-1 and TRBJ2-1; 8 bases map to TRBD1. The junction had 9 bases not matched to a gene; V was cut back by 5 bases and J by 3 bases. The CDR3 loop spans 16 amino acids. Germline CDR1 is SGHAT and CDR2 is FQDESV (reference sequence). CDR3 sequence: CASSHAGGTGYNEQFF. DNA of the CDR3: TGTGCCAGCAGCCACGCGGGCGGGACAGGCTACAATGAGCAGTTCTTC.

CDR3 in DNA: TGTGCCAGCAGCGACCGACAGGGTATGTCCGGGGAGCTGTTTTTT. The encoded protein is CASSDRQGMSGELFF. The chain employs TRBV9 and TRBJ2-2, with 7 bases matching TRBD1. The germline V gene has CDR1 SGDLS and CDR2 YYNGEE. The CDR3 runs to 15 residues. The junction had 8 bases not matched to a gene; V was cut back by 3 bases and J by 6 bases.

At least ten counts were recorded for this clonotype. The chain is built from TRBV11-1 and TRBJ1-2, with unresolved D. CDR3 length: 13 residues. V lost 3 bases to trimming and J lost 2 bases, with 7 bases between them. Germline assignment: CDR1 SGHAT and CDR2 FQDESV (reference sequence). The CDR3 region has the DNA TGTGCCAGCAGCTTCCCGGACAACTATGGCTACACCTTC. Translation: CASSFPDNYGYTF.

This clonotype was observed at least ten times. The CDR3 DNA reads as TGCGCCAGCAGCCAAGAGCTCCCAGGGGGCACGATTATGAACACTGAAGCTTTCTTT. This translates into CASSQELPGGTIMNTEAFF. V usage is TRBV4-3 and J usage is TRBJ1-1; 8 bases match TRBD1. The V gene's germline CDR1 is LGHNA and CDR2 YSLEER. CDR3 length: 19 amino acids. V gave up 0 bases and J gave up 0 bases; unmatched junction bases: 12.

This clonotype has ten or more counts. This chain links TRBV18 with TRBJ2-5; D may be TRBD1 (5 bases). V lost 3 bases to trimming and J lost 8 bases, with 19 bases between them. The germline CDR1 and CDR2 sequences are KGHSH and LQKENI. The CDR3 is 15 residues long. CDR3 region: CASSPGNLDKKTQYF. The CDR3 bases are TGTGCCAGCTCACCGGGGAACCTGGACAAGAAAACCCAGTACTTC. The complete variable domain, with remaining parts taken from reference TRBV18 and TRBJ2-5, reads NAGVMQNPRHLVRRRGQEARLRCSPMKGHSHVYWYRQLPEEGLKFMVYLQKENIIDESGMPKERFSAEFPKEGPSILRIQQVVRGDSAAYFCASSPGNLDKKTQYFGPGTRLLVL.

At least ten counts were recorded for this clonotype. This rearrangement joins TRBV3-1 to TRBJ1-5; D is perhaps TRBD1 (6 bases). CDR3 length: 14 amino acids. V was shortened by 1 base and J by 7 bases, with 11 bases between the two germline ends. Germline CDR1 is LGHDT and CDR2 is YNNKEL (reference sequence). CDR3 sequence: CASSQGAGVQPQHF. The CDR3 DNA sequence: TGTGCCAGCAGCCAAGGGGCAGGGGTGCAGCCCCAGCATTTT.

In this sample, this clonotype turned up many times. V usage is TRBV20-1 and J usage is TRBJ1-1; D remains unclear. V was pared by 3 bases and J by 1 base, with 9 bases between. The CDR3 is 13 amino acids. The germline V gene encodes CDR1 DFQATT and CDR2 SNEGSKA (reference sequence). The CDR3 DNA is TGCAGTGCTAGGGGATACACGAACACTGAAGCTTTCTTT. This sequence encodes CSARGYTNTEAFF.

This clonotype was seen more than once but under ten times. The CDR3 sequence is CASSWGQLYNSPLHF. CDR3 nucleotides: TGCGCCAGCAGCTGGGGACAGCTTTATAATTCACCCCTCCACTTT. The chain combines TRBV5-1 with TRBJ1-6, with 7 bases that match TRBD1. After removal of 3 bases from V and 4 bases from J, the junction contained 4 bases not matched to a gene. This CDR3 contains 15 residues. Germline V gives CDR1 SGHRS, CDR2 YFSETQ.

This clonotype was picked up many times. V is TRBV18 and J is TRBJ1-2, with D possibly TRBD1 on 5 matching bases. The CDR3 is 14 residues long. Germline V gene data show CDR1 as KGHSH and CDR2 as LQKENI. Trimming took off 2 bases at V and 3 bases at J, with 10 bases between the two ends. CDR3 amino acids: CASSPVQGDYGYTF. CDR3 DNA: TGTGCCAGCTCACCAGTCCAGGGAGACTATGGCTACACCTTC.

This clonotype was seen more than once but under ten times. The chain links TRBV6-6 to TRBJ1-4; D is undetermined. CDR1 MNHNY and CDR2 SVGAGI come from the germline V gene (reference sequence). The CDR3 runs 16 residues. V was clipped by 1 base and J by 3 bases, with 12 bases between them. This CDR3 reads CASSYFGSLSNEKLFF. The CDR3, as DNA: TGTGCCAGCAGTTACTTCGGCAGCTTATCTAATGAAAAACTGTTTTTT.

The chain is built from TRBV18 and TRBJ2-1; D not resolved. Germline V CDR1 and CDR2: KGHSH, LQKENI. V was cut by 4 bases and J by 1 base, with 2 bases left in between. The CDR3 runs to 12 residues. The CDR3 region is CASSRSYNEQFF. Written as DNA, the CDR3 is TGTGCCAGCTCACGATCCTACAATGAGCAGTTCTTC.

Only a few counts were recorded for this clonotype. This chain uses TRBV20-1 with TRBJ1-5; 9 bases map to TRBD1. The CDR3 is made up of 16 amino acids. The germline V gene has CDR1 DFQATT and CDR2 SNEGSKA (reference sequence). After removal of 0 bases from V and 4 bases from J, the junction contained 7 bases not matched to a gene. Here the CDR3 reads CSARDGGQGGNQPQHF. CDR3 sequence (DNA): TGCAGTGCTAGAGATGGGGGACAGGGAGGTAATCAGCCCCAGCATTTT.

This clonotype came up many times. The chain links TRBV4-2 to TRBJ1-1, with TRBD1 as a possible D gene (5 bases). Germline CDR1 reads LGHNA; CDR2 reads YNFKEQ. The ends were cut back, 0 bases at V and 3 bases at J, with 8 bases in the middle. There are 14 residues in the CDR3. The DNA for the CDR3 is TGTGCCAGCAGCCAAGATTTACAGGACACTGAAGCTTTCTTT. It yields the protein CASSQDLQDTEAFF.

This clonotype showed up just once. The CDR3 does not end in the conserved phenylalanine or tryptophan, so this is likely a read error. The chain joins TRBV29-1 to TRBJ2-1; weak D call: TRBD1 (5 bases). Trimming removed 0 bases at V and 0 bases at J, with 6 bases between. The CDR3 contains 14 residues. CDR1 SQVTM and CDR2 ANQGSEA come from the germline V gene. CDR3 in DNA: TGCAGCGTTGAAGAAGACAGCTCCTACAATGAGCAGTTCTAC. Translated, it gives CSVEEDSSYNEQFY.

This clonotype came up a few times. The chain is built from TRBV4-3 and TRBJ2-2, with a possible D match to TRBD2 (6 bases). V was clipped by 3 bases and J by 0 bases, with 11 bases between them. CDR3 length equals 16 residues. In germline, CDR1 is LGHNA, CDR2 YSLEER. The CDR3 sequence: CASSQYREPNTGELFF. Here the CDR3 DNA reads TGCGCCAGCAGCCAGTACCGGGAGCCGAACACCGGGGAGCTGTTTTTT.

This clonotype was seen ten or more times. This chain joins TRBV11-2 and TRBJ1-1; TRBD1 matches 7 bases. Trimming cost V 0 bases and J 10 bases; bases outside gene matches: 8. CDR3 length: 14 amino acids. CDR1 is SGHAT, CDR2 FQNNGV, per germline. CDR3 DNA sequence: TGTGCCAGCAGCTTAGAAGGGGGCGCGATACGAGCTTTCTTT. It yields the protein CASSLEGGAIRAFF.

This clonotype was counted a few times. The chain combines TRBV10-3 with TRBJ1-1; D might be TRBD1 (5 bases). The length of the CDR3 is 14 residues. Germline CDR1 reads ENHRY; CDR2 reads SYGVKD. The V end was cut by 10 bases, the J end by 4 bases, with 19 bases between. CDR3 sequence (DNA): TGTGCCAGCCGAGGTCCGGGGGTCGGCACTGAAGCTTTCTTT. Encoded protein: CASRGPGVGTEAFF.

This clonotype was found many times. The gene calls are TRBV7-6 and TRBJ1-1; D gene ambiguous. Germline V gene lookup returns CDR1 SGHVS and CDR2 FNYEAQ. The CDR3 runs to 13 residues. V gave up 4 bases and J gave up 3 bases, with 9 bases separating them. CDR3 in amino acids: CASSSVLDTEAFF. The CDR3 region has the DNA TGTGCCAGCAGCTCCGTTTTGGACACTGAAGCTTTCTTT.